The sequence of this T cell receptor beta chain was determined in a study of cytomegalovirus exposure and HLA in healthy donors (dated by TCRdb to between 2016 and 2019). For the study in its entirety: An earlier analysis of some 600 of the donors reported over 250 Gb of sequence data and 117 million unique TCR beta sequences obtained from about 179 million T cells. An early release covering 550 to 700 HLA-typed donors comprised roughly 300 gigabases of sequencing data and 85 million to 100 million unique TCR sequences. Among the roughly 400 genotyped donors, about 83% belonged to the genetic ancestry cluster associated with self-reported Caucasian donors. The aim of the study was to test whether cataloging public T cell receptors could identify signatures of past pathogen exposure. The study profiled the T cell repertoires of more than 500 subjects by immunosequencing and related them to cytomegalovirus serostatus. Besides the first cohort of hundreds of subjects, a separate validation cohort made up of 90 to 150 different subjects was used. To predict cytomegalovirus infection status, the study brought together high-throughput TCR immunosequencing, statistical association of individual TCRs with disease status, and machine learning. In a later analysis, previously published TCR beta repertoires from hundreds of donors were re-analyzed and high-resolution HLA genotyping was added so that TCR occurrence patterns could be studied. The later analysis used no new phenotypic data to find candidate immune exposures, relying instead on TCR beta sequences and their occurrence across donors. An earlier analysis of around 580 of the donors used high-throughput TCR beta sequencing to judge whether each TCR beta V gene segment behaved as functional or pseudogenic. Alongside the repertoire data, information on donor age, sex, ethnicity and CMV serostatus was compiled. A later genetic analysis took genome-wide SNP genotypes for about three fifths of the roughly 700 donors and used that subset as a discovery cohort. Every discovery cohort repertoire had been produced on one sequencing platform. HLA typing included class I and class II loci at four-digit resolution. The number of typed donors differed by locus: roughly 620-630 for A, B, C, DRB1 and DQB1; roughly 510 for DQA1; some 590 for DPA1; and roughly 450 for DPB1. Four to six DR-DQ haplotypes were handled as single units for association and clustering because linkage in the cohort was strong. Among 300 to 500 genotyped donors of the cohort, an average of approximately 200,000 unique TCR beta nucleotide sequences was sequenced per donor, of which 15% to 20% were non-productive.

Its CDR3 holds 15 amino acids, cysteine through phenylalanine. Only CDR3 DNA remains: 45 bases, in frame from the first base. The germline V and J ends show losses of 4 bases and 1 base respectively, and no gene match explains 3 bases of the junction. CDR1 MNHEY and CDR2 SVGAGI are derived from the germline V gene. The library was made by the immunoSEQ multiplex PCR assay. For the multiplex PCR, a mixture combining 60 forward primers for TCR Vbeta segments and 13 reverse primers for TCR Jbeta segments was used. The CDR3 region of rearranged TCR beta genes was amplified from genomic DNA by a multiplex PCR assay. Amplified TCR beta libraries were sequenced as 87-base-pair reads on the Illumina HiSeq System. The paper's processing steps were these. Across the 600 to 700 repertoires, a later analysis counted tens of millions of unique TCR beta chains, 9.5 million to 13 million of which were shared by at least two donors. To remove PCR and sequencing errors, raw reads were error-corrected and collapsed into unique sequences using a nearest-neighbor algorithm that merged closely related sequences. To assign V, D and J gene segments, CDR3 sequences were aligned to IMGT reference sequences. For a sequence to be retained, a match of at least six nucleotides was required to both a V gene segment and a J gene segment. A rearrangement counted as productive if the CDR3 had no stop codons and remained in frame with V and J, and every other rearrangement counted as non-productive. Following IMGT convention, CDR3 was defined as the stretch from the second conserved V-encoded cysteine to the conserved J-encoded phenylalanine. Sequences without an unambiguous match to a single V gene segment were excluded from the earlier analysis of a few hundred of the donors. An earlier analysis of 587 of the donors called V segments functional above 56.7% productive rearrangements and segregating when the between-donor standard deviation exceeded 5%. A statistical classification framework was built to diagnose cytomegalovirus status from the catalog of TCR beta chain sequences. In a later analysis, V and J genes were assigned by comparing TCR nucleotide sequences against IMGT/GENE-DB human TR gene sequences. Using the TCRdist pipeline, a later analysis assigned CDR3 sequences along with most-parsimonious VDJ recombination scenarios. In a later analysis, every TCR beta chain was defined by the combination of its CDR3 amino acid sequence and its V-gene family, and reads without a unique V-gene family were dropped. A later analysis removed 592 highly shared, low-generation-probability nucleotide sequences to deal with suspected cross-contamination and a sequencing artifact. For each public chain, a later analysis derived a clonal expansion index from normalized ranks of inferred template counts within each repertoire. In a later analysis, generation probabilities were computed with a VDJ recombination model fitted to out-of-frame rearrangements, and the resulting probabilities were checked against IGoR. In a later analysis, hypergeometric tests were used to score TCR-TCR, TCR-HLA and TCR-CMV co-occurrence, with a repertoire-size bias correction applied to TCR pairs. False discovery rates were estimated in a later analysis by permuting HLA or CMV assignments 20 times. In a later analysis, co-occurring TCRs were grouped using DBSCAN, and TCRdist sequence similarity was added for clustering within HLA-allele-positive subsets. Repertoires with fewer than 30,000 or more than 120,000 public chains were left out of co-occurrence clustering, as were four to six repertoires with anomalous nucleotide sharing. The source is immuneACCESS, and TCRdb retained only in-frame sequences with V and J called. Part of the clones is not carried over; for the studies checked, unresolved V genes explain less than half of this, and the remainder is unexplained. Clone size and the V and J calls come from that table; the DNA yielded D and trimming. This sample lists about 160,000 clones; 75% were detected once. Roughly 1.4% of the sample is held by the ten biggest clonotypes.

On the study overall, not on this receptor specifically: Several of the top co-occurrence clusters appeared to be linked to parvovirus B19, influenza, CMV and Epstein-Barr virus, according to a later analysis. In a later genetic analysis, fewer N-insertions in productive TCRs were reported among donors in an Asian-associated ancestry cluster than the roughly 700-donor mean. In a later analysis, around 17,000 TCR beta sequences were associated with specific HLA alleles at a false discovery rate of 0.05. Sequencing depth was assumed to be roughly uniform across donors in the presence/absence analyses, though that assumption may not hold. Correlated functional status among segregating V segments might reflect linkage disequilibrium, but an unknown experimental factor could not be ruled out. V-gene and J-gene trimming of TCR beta chains was associated with a missense DCLRE1C variant in a later genetic analysis, and the association was replicated in an independent cohort. CMV serostatus was the only immune exposure information available for the cohort. Compared with equally common non-associated chains, HLA-associated TCR beta chains in a later analysis were more clonally expanded and had lower generation probabilities. In an earlier analysis of some 640 of the donors, most TCR beta V segments were observed in productive rearrangements about 90% or about 30% of the time, broadly matching IMGT annotations. Some 16 rarely observed V segments, including chromosome 9 orphons, were excluded from the earlier analysis of a few hundred of the donors because counts were too low. HLA typing was unavailable for some donors at each locus, so association tests used only the typed subset. In this cohort, only TCR beta chains were sequenced, and detectable features were limited by the absence of alpha or paired-chain data. Because the 87-base-pair reads could not distinguish some IMGT-functional V segments, including TRBV6-2 and TRBV6-3, those segments were excluded. According to a later analysis, most CMV-associated TCR beta chains appeared to be HLA-restricted, and the HLA associations seemed to be driven largely by CMV exposure. According to a later analysis, TCR association rates differed among HLA loci, with DRB1 alleles showing the most associated TCRs and HLA-C alleles showing the fewest. It was suggested by the authors that the approach could potentially be generalized to other disease states and immunological phenotypes. Strong co-occurrence of HLA alleles, especially DR and DQ, made assigning TCR associations to individual alleles difficult. A total of some 180 TCR beta chains were listed by the study as associated with cytomegalovirus. In both the original and validation cohorts, the classifier was reported to diagnose cytomegalovirus status with high specificity and sensitivity. Three of the identified cytomegalovirus-associated TCR beta chains were confirmed in vitro to be specific for cytomegalovirus antigens. A further reported finding was that TCR beta sequences accurately predicted the HLA-A and HLA-B alleles for most subjects in the first cohort. While some public TCRs were present in many individuals, most TCR sequences turned up only very rarely across donors. The sequencing pipeline was judged likely to have produced a cluster of highly shared sequence variants as a technical artifact.

This clone was observed a few times. Its antigen target is currently unknown. No base qualities exist here, and no much larger clone lies one base off it. In total, roughly 710 healthy bone marrow donors made up the cohort. At the time of sampling, every cohort member was nominally healthy, though immune exposures that went unrecorded were likely present. The donor was CMV seronegative and belonged to the group of over 300 seronegative cohort members. Every donor gave a peripheral blood sample, and the peripheral blood mononuclear cells from that sample were used for TCR beta sequencing. Genomic DNA extraction from the blood cell samples was performed with the Qiagen DNeasy Blood Extraction Kit.

The sequence is built from TRBV6-5 and TRBJ1-5, with 8 bases matching TRBD1. Sequencing was performed on PBMCs. The source is a young man in good health and CMV-seronegative. The CDR3 in this case is CASSSRTGSNQPQHF. The nucleotides read TGTGCCAGCAGTTCCAGGACAGGGAGCAATCAGCCCCAGCATTTT.